Given below is one T cell receptor (beta chain) in context. In the authors' workflow: Reference gene primer amplification gave nucleated cell count estimates. Here immunoSEQ multiplex PCR was the method, and the copy in TCRdb shows in-frame clones only, minus some. The V and J calls and the clone size are those of that table, but D and trimming were determined from the DNA. The table includes more than 95,000 clones, approximately 88% detected once. This specimen belongs to a study of blood T cell repertoires in COVID-19. Study-wide context: Acute and convalescent COVID-19 specimens originated in the United States, Italy and Spain. In each case, the material was cDNA or gDNA derived from T cells, B-cell-depleted T cells, or PBMCs.

V was trimmed by 5 bases and J by 9 bases, leaving 26 bases between them. The CDR3 covers 17 residues. CDR1 MGHRA and CDR2 YSYEKL come from the germline V gene. The sequence was obtained from a human donor in a cohort sampled during active COVID-19. The rearrangement joins TRBV4-1 to TRBJ2-4, with D maybe TRBD2 (7 bases). What was sequenced was peripheral blood. In DNA, the CDR3 is TGCGCCAGCAGCTCACAACAGGGTGTGGGAGGGCCAGCCATTCAGTACTTC. Translating gives CASSSQQGVGGPAIQYF.